This is a list of T cell receptor beta chains from one sample in a study of blood T cell repertoires in COVID-19. TCRdb's copy holds only in-frame clones and misses some; the assay was immunoSEQ multiplex PCR. This table has some 250,000 clones, over 75% appearing once. Sequenced sample: PBMCs or T cells enriched from blood (not recorded which). Every receptor here comes from a woman in her forties or fifties who had recovered from COVID-19. The CDR3 runs from the conserved cysteine through the conserved F or W. The D gene is left open where the match is weak. Size is omitted from some rows. Given values are once, few, many or a class for expanded clones.

TRBD1 | - | TRBJ2-1 | TRBV6-5 | CASSQGQGMENEQFF | TGTGCCAGCAGCCAGGGACAGGGGATGGAAAATGAGCAGTTCTTC
- | - | TRBJ2-1 | TRBV7-3 | CASSPGLGANEQFF | TGTGCCAGCAGCCCCGGACTGGGGGCCAATGAGCAGTTCTTC
- | - | TRBJ2-3 | TRBV7-2 | CASSPKRYTDTQYF | TGTGCCAGCAGCCCCAAACGGTACACAGATACGCAGTATTTT
TRBD1 | - | TRBJ1-3 | TRBV7-2 | CASSWTPDRSSGNTIYF | TGTGCCAGCAGCTGGACCCCGGACAGGTCCTCTGGAAACACCATATATTTT
- | - | TRBJ1-2 | TRBV7-2 | CASSGGGSSRVVNGYTF | TGTGCCAGCAGCGGGGGGGGCTCGAGCAGGGTAGTCAATGGCTACACCTTC
- | - | TRBJ2-7 | TRBV5-1 | CASSLLRFRSEEQYF | TGCGCCAGCAGCTTGTTGCGTTTTCGCTCGGAGGAGCAGTACTTC
TRBD2 | - | TRBJ2-1 | TRBV3-1/TRBV3-2 | CASSFRLAGSNEQFF | TGTGCCAGCAGCTTCCGACTAGCGGGATCCAATGAGCAGTTCTTC
- | few | TRBJ2-2 | TRBV5-4 | CASSLDRPNTGELFF | TGTGCCAGCAGCTTGGACAGGCCGAACACCGGGGAGCTGTTTTTT
TRBD1 | once | TRBJ1-2 | TRBV18 | CASSPDRGNGYTF | TGTGCCAGCTCACCGGACAGGGGAAATGGCTACACCTTC
- | - | TRBJ2-4 | TRBV6-6 | CASSPPQRNLAKNIQYF | TGTGCCAGCAGTCCCCCGCAGCGGAATCTAGCCAAAAACATTCAGTACTTC
- | - | TRBJ2-1 | TRBV5-4 | CASSYREINEQFF | TGTGCCAGCAGCTACCGGGAGATCAATGAGCAGTTCTTC
- | - | TRBJ2-5 | TRBV5-5 | CASSRIAGETQYF | TGTGCCAGCAGCCGTATAGCCGGGGAGACCCAGTACTTC
- | - | TRBJ1-4 | TRBV28 | CASSLSRLNEKLFF | TGTGCCAGCAGCCTTTCCAGGCTTAATGAAAAACTGTTTTTT
TRBD2 | - | TRBJ2-2 | TRBV5-3 | CARSTRGRGAGELFF | TGTGCCAGAAGCACACGGGGCCGGGGGGCCGGGGAGCTGTTTTTT
TRBD2 | - | TRBJ2-1 | TRBV6-6 | CASSRRGVGGDNEQFF | TGTGCCAGCAGTCGTCGCGGAGTTGGGGGGGACAATGAGCAGTTCTTC
- | - | TRBJ2-5 | TRBV7-9 | CASSFPSEAGETQYF | TGTGCCAGCAGCTTTCCCTCAGAGGCCGGAGAGACCCAGTACTTC
TRBD2 | - | TRBJ2-7 | TRBV6-6 | CASTLAGATYEQYF | TGTGCCAGCACCTTAGCGGGAGCCACATACGAGCAGTACTTC
TRBD1 | - | TRBJ1-6 | TRBV18 | CASSPPGQGANSPLHF | TGTGCCAGCTCTCCTCCGGGACAGGGGGCAAATTCACCCCTCCACTTT
- | once | TRBJ2-2 | TRBV29-1 | CSVEGWPGGPGELFF | TGCAGCGTTGAAGGGTGGCCCGGGGGTCCCGGGGAGCTGTTTTTT
TRBD1 | - | TRBJ1-2 | TRBV19 | CASSIEHRGLGYGYTF | TGTGCCAGTAGTATCGAACACAGGGGGCTCGGGTATGGCTACACCTTC
TRBD2 | - | TRBJ2-7 | TRBV27 | CASSFYKMRLAGAVPTYEQYF | TGTGCCAGCAGTTTTTATAAAATGAGACTAGCGGGAGCAGTACCGACCTACGAGCAGTACTTC
TRBD2 | - | TRBJ2-1 | TRBV3-1/TRBV3-2 | CASSQGLAVSDEQFF | TGTGCCAGCAGCCAGGGACTAGCGGTATCCGATGAGCAGTTCTTC
- | - | TRBJ2-5 | TRBV28 | CASSLSGSAETQYF | TGTGCCAGCAGTTTATCCGGGAGTGCAGAGACCCAGTACTTC
TRBD1 | once | TRBJ1-5 | TRBV19 | CASSAGTGRQPQHF | TGTGCCAGTAGTGCCGGGACAGGGCGTCAGCCCCAGCATTTT
- | once | TRBJ2-1 | TRBV19 | CASSIVGGTYNEQFF | TGTGCCAGTAGTATTGTGGGAGGTACCTACAATGAGCAGTTCTTC
TRBD1 | - | TRBJ2-5 | TRBV25-1 | CASSEYRGQGETQYF | TGTGCCAGCAGTGAATATCGGGGACAGGGGGAGACCCAGTACTTC
- | - | TRBJ1-2 | TRBV6-6 | CASSSSGQLYGYTF | TGTGCCAGCAGTTCCTCCGGACAGCTCTATGGCTACACCTTC
TRBD2 | - | TRBJ2-7 | TRBV19 | CASSISGSFGIDEQYF | TGTGCCAGTAGTATTAGCGGGAGTTTCGGTATAGACGAGCAGTACTTC
- | - | TRBJ1-3 | TRBV2 | CASSEAGHTDFSGNTIYF | TGTGCCAGCAGTGAAGCGGGACATACCGATTTCTCTGGAAACACCATATATTTT
- | - | TRBJ2-7 | TRBV11-1 | CASSRTAYEQYF | TGTGCCAGCAGCCGGACAGCCTACGAGCAGTACTTC
TRBD2 | - | TRBJ2-1 | TRBV19 | CASSIGGTSGWDEQFF | TGTGCCAGTAGTATAGGAGGGACTAGCGGCTGGGATGAGCAGTTCTTC
- | - | TRBJ1-4 | TRBV3-1/TRBV3-2 | CASSQDTEGLNEKLFF | TGTGCCAGCAGCCAAGACACGGAGGGCCTTAATGAAAAACTGTTTTTT
TRBD2 | - | TRBJ2-7 | TRBV5-5 | CASSFRQTSGGPYEQYF | TGTGCCAGCAGCTTCAGACAGACTAGCGGGGGCCCCTACGAGCAGTACTTC
TRBD2 | - | TRBJ2-1 | TRBV4-1 | CASSQSPSGRASNEQFF | TGCGCCAGCAGCCAATCCCCTAGCGGGAGGGCGTCCAATGAGCAGTTCTTC
- | - | TRBJ2-6 | TRBV20-1 | CSASLQTYSGANVLTF | TGCAGTGCTAGTCTACAGACCTACTCTGGGGCCAACGTCCTGACTTTC
- | - | TRBJ2-2 | TRBV7-9 | CASSPDSSPGELFF | TGTGCCAGCAGCCCAGACAGTTCCCCCGGGGAGCTGTTTTTT
- | once | TRBJ2-2 | TRBV5-3 | CARSLLMRLNTGELFF | TGTGCCAGAAGCTTGTTGATGCGGCTTAACACCGGGGAGCTGTTTTTT
TRBD1 | few | TRBJ2-7 | TRBV4-2 | CASSQDIGGVYEQYF | TGTGCCAGCAGCCAAGATATAGGGGGCGTTTACGAGCAGTACTTC
- | - | TRBJ1-5 | TRBV28 | CASSFLRRGSNQPQHF | TGTGCCAGCAGTTTTTTGCGCAGGGGTAGCAATCAGCCCCAGCATTTT
- | - | TRBJ1-2 | TRBV7-9 | CASSLGSPQAYGYTF | TGTGCCAGCAGCTTAGGATCCCCGCAAGCCTATGGCTACACCTTC
TRBD2 | - | TRBJ2-1 | TRBV6-6 | CASANSGRKFDNEQFF | TGTGCCAGCGCAAATAGCGGGAGGAAATTTGACAATGAGCAGTTCTTC